The entry below gives a single T cell receptor beta chain sequence along with its context. Its antigen is unidentified. The source of the sample is a study of human T cells and chemical hapten exposure. Looked up from germline, CDR1 is LGHNA and CDR2 is YNFKEQ. The CDR3 is 15 residues long. Trimming left V 6 bases short and J 5 bases short, with 19 bases between. Study-level findings and limits: The donors suffered from alopecia, so their immune response may not match that of healthy people.

Time point here: patch test 1, 2 weeks after DPC sensitization. Described treatment: therapeutic diphenylcyclopropenone sensitization with weekly scalp DPC. Authors' data handling: Sample TCR counts, which ranged from about 23,224 to 690,600, had a median of roughly 96,000. TCRdb reprocessed the RACE reads via MiXCR and lists one record per CDR3 protein. These V and J calls originate from TCRdb's pipeline instead of the authors' own analysis. The sample lists just under 350,000 distinct CDR3 sequences, under 8% occurring once. The source is a woman under 30 with alopecia areata. Some clones in this sample may be carry-over from other donors' samples. J is TRBJ1-1 and V is TRBV4-2; D call uncertain. The sample in question was whole blood, obtained in connection with sensitization to the hapten diphenylcyclopropenone (DPC). CDR3 coding DNA: TGTGCCAGCAGACCCGCGACAATCGTCGGAACTGAAGCTTTCTTT. Translation gives CASRPATIVGTEAFF.